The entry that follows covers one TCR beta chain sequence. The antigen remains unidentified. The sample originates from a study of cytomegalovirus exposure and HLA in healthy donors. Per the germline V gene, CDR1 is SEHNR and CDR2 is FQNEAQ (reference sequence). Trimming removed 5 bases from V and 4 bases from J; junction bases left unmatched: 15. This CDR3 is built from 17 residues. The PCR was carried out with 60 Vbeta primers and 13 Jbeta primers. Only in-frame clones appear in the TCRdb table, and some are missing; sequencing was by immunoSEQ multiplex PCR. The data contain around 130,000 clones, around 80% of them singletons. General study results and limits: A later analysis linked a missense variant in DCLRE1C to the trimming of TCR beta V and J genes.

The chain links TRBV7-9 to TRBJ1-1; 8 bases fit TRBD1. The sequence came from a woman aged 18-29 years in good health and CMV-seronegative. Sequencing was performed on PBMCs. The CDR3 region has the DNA TGTGCCAGCAGCACCGGACAGGGAGTGGTGGTCGGCACTGAAGCTTTCTTT. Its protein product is CASSTGQGVVVGTEAFF.